This T cell receptor beta chain stems from a study of T cells in Graves' hyperthyroidism and ophthalmopathy. Study-level points and caveats: Onset of ophthalmopathy came a median roughly 6.5 months after the model predicted it. Stable hyperthyroidism was told apart from ophthalmopathy by a model built on 13 V-J features.

As to this clonotype: What it recognizes is unknown.

There were TCR beta CDR3 regions amplified from RNA transcripts. The HTBI primer set was used in a first-round RT-PCR of the TCR CDR3. MiXCR, run by TCRdb on the multiplex PCR reads, gives a single entry per CDR3 protein. Of about 210,000 distinct CDR3 sequences in the sample, over 15% were seen once. V was trimmed by 6 bases and J by 1 base, leaving 16 bases between them. This CDR3 contains 15 residues. Germline lookup yields CDR1 MNHEY and CDR2 SVGEGT. The TCR was taken from a man in his forties or fifties with Graves' hyperthyroidism. Sequenced material: blood. This sequence joins TRBV6-2 or TRBV6-3 and TRBJ2-7; TRBD2 might be the D (6 bases). Written as DNA, the CDR3 is TGTGCCAGCAGCTCCCCGGGACTGGGGTCCTACGAGCAGTACTTC. Amino acids: CASSSPGLGSYEQYF.